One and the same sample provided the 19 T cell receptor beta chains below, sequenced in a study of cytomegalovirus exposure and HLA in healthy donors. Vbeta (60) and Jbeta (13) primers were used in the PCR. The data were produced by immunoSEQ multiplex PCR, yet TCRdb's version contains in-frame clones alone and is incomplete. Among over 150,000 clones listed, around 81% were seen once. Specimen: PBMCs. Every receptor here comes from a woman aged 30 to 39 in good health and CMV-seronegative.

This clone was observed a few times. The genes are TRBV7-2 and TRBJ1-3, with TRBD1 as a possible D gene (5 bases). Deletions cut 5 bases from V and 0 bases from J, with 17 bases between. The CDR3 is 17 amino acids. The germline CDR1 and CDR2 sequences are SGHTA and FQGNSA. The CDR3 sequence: CASSVSRTGRSGNTIYF. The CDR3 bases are TGTGCCAGCAGCGTTTCGCGTACAGGTCGCTCTGGAAACACCATATATTTT.

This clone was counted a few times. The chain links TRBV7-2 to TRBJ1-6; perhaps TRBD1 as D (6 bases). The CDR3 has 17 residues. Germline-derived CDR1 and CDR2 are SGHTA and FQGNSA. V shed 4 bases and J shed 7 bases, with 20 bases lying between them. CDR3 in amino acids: CASSSNMGAGDNSPLHF. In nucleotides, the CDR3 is TGTGCCAGCAGCTCGAACATGGGGGCGGGAGACAATTCACCCCTCCACTTT.

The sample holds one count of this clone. The CDR3 region has the DNA TGCGCCAGCAGCTTGGTTGAGGCCGGTTCCTACAATGAGCAGTTCTTC. Translated, it gives CASSLVEAGSYNEQFF. V is TRBV5-1 and J is TRBJ2-1, with D uncertain. The CDR3 runs 16 residues. Germline V CDR1 and CDR2: SGHRS, YFSETQ. V dropped 0 bases and J dropped 1 base, with 11 bases sitting between them.

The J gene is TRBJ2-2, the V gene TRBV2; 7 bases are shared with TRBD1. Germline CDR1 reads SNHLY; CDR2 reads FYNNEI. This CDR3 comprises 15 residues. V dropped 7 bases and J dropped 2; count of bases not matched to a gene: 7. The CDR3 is CASKKDRENTGELFF. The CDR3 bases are TGTGCCAGCAAAAAAGACAGGGAAAACACCGGGGAGCTGTTTTTT.

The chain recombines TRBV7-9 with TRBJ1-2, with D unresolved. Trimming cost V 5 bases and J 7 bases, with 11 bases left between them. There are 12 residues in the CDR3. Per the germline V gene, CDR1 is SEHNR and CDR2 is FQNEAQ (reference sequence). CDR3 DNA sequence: TGTGCCAGCAGCCCGGGAGCCGGTGGCTACACCTTC. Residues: CASSPGAGGYTF.

The CDR3 loop reads CASRGEQEVAEAFF. Written as DNA, the CDR3 is TGCGCCAGCAGGGGTGAGCAGGAGGTCGCTGAAGCTTTCTTT. The V gene is TRBV5-1, the J gene TRBJ1-1; D is unresolved. The V gene lost 5 bases and the J gene lost 6 bases, with 17 bases spanning the gap. This CDR3 has 14 residues. The germline CDR1 and CDR2 sequences are SGHRS and YFSETQ. Full variable domain (missing parts from reference TRBV5-1 and TRBJ1-1): KAGVTQTPRYLIKTRGQQVTLSCSPISGHRSVSWYQQTPGQGLQFLFEYFSETQRNKGNFPGRFSGRQFSNSRSEMNVSTLELGDSALYLCASRGEQEVAEAFFGQGTRLTVV.

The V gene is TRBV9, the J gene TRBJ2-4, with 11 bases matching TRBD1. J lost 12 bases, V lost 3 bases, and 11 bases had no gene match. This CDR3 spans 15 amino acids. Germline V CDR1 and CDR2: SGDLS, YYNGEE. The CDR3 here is CASSAGGQGGDSQYF. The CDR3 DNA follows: TGTGCCAGCAGCGCGGGGGGACAGGGGGGAGACAGTCAGTACTTC.

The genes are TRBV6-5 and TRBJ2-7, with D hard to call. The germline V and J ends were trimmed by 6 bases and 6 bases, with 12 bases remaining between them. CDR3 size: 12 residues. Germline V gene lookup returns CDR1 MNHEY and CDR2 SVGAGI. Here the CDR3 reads CASRPPSGEQYF. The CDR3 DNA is TGTGCCAGCAGGCCACCCAGTGGCGAGCAGTACTTC.

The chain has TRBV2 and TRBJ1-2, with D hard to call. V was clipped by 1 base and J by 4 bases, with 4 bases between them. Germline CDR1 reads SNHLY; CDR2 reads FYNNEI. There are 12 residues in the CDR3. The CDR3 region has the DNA TGTGCCAGCAGTGAAGACAGCTATGGCTACACCTTC. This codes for CASSEDSYGYTF.

Here the CDR3 reads CASSLNSWDTSYEQYF. In DNA, the CDR3 is TGTGCCAGCAGCTTAAATTCTTGGGACACTTCCTACGAGCAGTACTTC. The chain recombines TRBV11-2 with TRBJ2-7, with D perhaps matching TRBD1 (6 bases). The CDR3 sequence is 16 residues long. Trimming removed 2 bases from V and 1 base from J, with 15 bases in between. Germline V gene lookup returns CDR1 SGHAT and CDR2 FQNNGV.

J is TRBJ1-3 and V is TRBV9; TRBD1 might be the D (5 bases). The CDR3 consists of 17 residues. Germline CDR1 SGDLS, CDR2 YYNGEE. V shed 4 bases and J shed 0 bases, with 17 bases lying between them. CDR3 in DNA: TGTGCCAGCAGCCCCAACCCCAGACAGTACTCTGGAAACACCATATATTTT. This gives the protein CASSPNPRQYSGNTIYF. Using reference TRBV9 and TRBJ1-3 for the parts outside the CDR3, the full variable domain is DSGVTQTPKHLITATGQRVTLRCSPRSGDLSVYWYQQSLDQGLQFLIQYYNGEERAKGNILERFSAQQFPDLHSELNLSSLELGDSALYFCASSPNPRQYSGNTIYFGEGSWLTVV.

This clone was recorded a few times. The CDR3 protein is CASSRPSGSGADTQYF. CDR3 coding DNA: TGTGCCAGCAGTCGTCCGAGCGGGAGTGGGGCAGATACGCAGTATTTT. V usage is TRBV28 and J usage is TRBJ2-3, with 8 bases identical to TRBD2. V was pared by 5 bases and J by 4 bases, with 11 bases of the junction left unmatched. Germline loops: CDR1 MDHEN, CDR2 SYDVKM. CDR3 length equals 16 residues.

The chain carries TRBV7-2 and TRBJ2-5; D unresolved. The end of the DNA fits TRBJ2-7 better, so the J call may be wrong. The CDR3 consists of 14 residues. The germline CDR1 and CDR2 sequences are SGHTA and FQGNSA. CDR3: CASSLMSLSYEQYF. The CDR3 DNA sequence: TGTGCCAGCAGCTTAATGTCTCTCTCCTACGAGCAGTACTTC.

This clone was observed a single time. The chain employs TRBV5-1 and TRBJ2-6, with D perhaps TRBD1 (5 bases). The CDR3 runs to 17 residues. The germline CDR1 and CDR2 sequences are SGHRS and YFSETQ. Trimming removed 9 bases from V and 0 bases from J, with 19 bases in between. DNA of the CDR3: TGCGCCACCAAACTCCTCCAGGGTTTCTCTGGGGCCAACGTCCTGACTTTC. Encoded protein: CATKLLQGFSGANVLTF.

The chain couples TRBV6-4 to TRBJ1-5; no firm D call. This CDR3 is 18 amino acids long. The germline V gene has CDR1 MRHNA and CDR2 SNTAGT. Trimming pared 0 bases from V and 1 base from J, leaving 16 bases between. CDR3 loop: CASSDSPGRSWSNQPQHF. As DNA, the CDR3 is TGTGCCAGCAGTGACTCCCCTGGCCGGAGTTGGAGCAATCAGCCCCAGCATTTT.

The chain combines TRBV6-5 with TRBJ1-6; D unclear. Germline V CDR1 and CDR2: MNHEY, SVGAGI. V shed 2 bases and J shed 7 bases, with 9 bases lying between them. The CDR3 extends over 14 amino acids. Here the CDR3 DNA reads TGTGCCAGCAGTTACCTGCGGGAAAATTCACCCCTCCACTTT. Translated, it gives CASSYLRENSPLHF.

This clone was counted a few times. The chain's CDR3 is CASSREGNTEAFF. DNA of the CDR3: TGTGCCAGCAGCAGGGAAGGGAACACTGAAGCTTTCTTT. The chain couples TRBV6-6 to TRBJ1-1; tentative D call: TRBD1 (5 bases). V lost 6 bases, J lost 1 base, and 9 bases lay in between. Germline-derived CDR1 and CDR2 are MNHNY and SVGAGI (reference sequence). The CDR3 loop spans 13 amino acids.

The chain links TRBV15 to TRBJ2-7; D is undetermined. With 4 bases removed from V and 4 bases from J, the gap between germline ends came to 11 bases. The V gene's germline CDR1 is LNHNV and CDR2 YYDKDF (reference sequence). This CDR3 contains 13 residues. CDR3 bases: TGTGCCACCAGCACGACTCAACTTTACGAGCAGTACTTC. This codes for CATSTTQLYEQYF.

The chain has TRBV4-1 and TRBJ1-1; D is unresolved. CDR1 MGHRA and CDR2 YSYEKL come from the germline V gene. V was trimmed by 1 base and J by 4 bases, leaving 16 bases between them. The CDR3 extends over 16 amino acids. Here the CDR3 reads CASSQVTVGLSTEAFF. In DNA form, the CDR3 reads TGCGCCAGCAGCCAAGTGACGGTTGGGCTTAGCACTGAAGCTTTCTTT.